What follows are 5 T cell receptor beta chains derived from one specimen sequenced in a study of response to subunit inactivated influenza vaccine. TCRdb passed the RT-PCR reads through MiXCR, listing each CDR3 protein once. The repertoire has around 170,000 distinct CDR3 sequences, around a tenth of them found once; the top ten carry 35% to 40%. Material: CD8+ T cells sorted from PBMCs, obtained about 24 months after vaccination. These receptors came from a man aged 50 to 69 who received an inactivated influenza vaccine.

V and J are TRBV9 and TRBJ2-7, with D perhaps assigned TRBD1 or TRBD2 (5 bases each). This CDR3 has 15 amino acids. Germline V gives CDR1 SGDLS, CDR2 YYNGEE. Trimming removed 4 bases at V and 3 bases at J, with 17 bases between. CDR3 residues: CASSPTGTGSYEQYF. CDR3 DNA: TGTGCCAGCAGCCCTACCGGGACGGGAAGCTACGAGCAGTACTTC. Full variable domain (remainder filled in from reference TRBV9 and TRBJ2-7): DSGVTQTPKHLITATGQRVTLRCSPRSGDLSVYWYQQSLDQGLQFLIQYYNGEERAKGNILERFSAQQFPDLHSELNLSSLELGDSALYFCASSPTGTGSYEQYFGPGTRLTVT.

This clonotype came up many times. The chain employs TRBV4-3 and TRBJ1-6; TRBD1 matches 8 bases. V shed 0 bases and J 6 bases; nucleotides not matched to a gene: 4. Germline V lookup: CDR1 LGHNA, CDR2 YSLEER. This CDR3 has 16 residues. The CDR3 DNA reads as TGCGCCAGCAGCCAAGATGGGGGGACAGGTAATTCACCCCTCCACTTT. Protein product: CASSQDGGTGNSPLHF.

This clonotype was picked up a small number of times. The rearrangement uses TRBV4-3 and TRBJ1-2; D may be TRBD1 (5 bases). CDR1 is LGHNA, CDR2 YSLEER, per germline. The CDR3 covers 15 residues. V was pared by 0 bases and J by 3 bases, with 11 bases between. The CDR3 loop reads CASSQERQGYYGYTF. The CDR3 DNA reads TGCGCCAGCAGCCAAGAGAGGCAGGGCTACTATGGCTACACCTTC.

DNA of the CDR3: TGTGCCAGCAGCTTAGTTAACAGTCCCTACGAGCAGTACTTC. Protein sequence: CASSLVNSPYEQYF. The chain joins TRBV7-9 to TRBJ2-7, with D uncertain. The V end was cut by 1 base, the J end by 2 bases, with 9 bases between. Germline CDR1 is SEHNR and CDR2 is FQNEAQ (reference sequence). The CDR3 sequence is 14 residues long.

A few counts support this clonotype. This chain joins TRBV7-9 and TRBJ2-2; 7 bases are shared with TRBD2. The CDR3 has 15 residues. Trimming took 1 base from V and 5 from J; bases not matched to a gene: 4. CDR1 and CDR2 from the germline V gene are SEHNR and FQNEAQ (reference sequence). The chain's CDR3 is CASSLVAGVTGELFF. CDR3 DNA sequence: TGTGCCAGCAGCTTAGTTGCGGGAGTGACCGGGGAGCTGTTTTTT.